This TCR beta chain was identified in a study of brain T cells in children with intractable seizures. Documented time point: blood from clinic visit 5 months post-surgery; TSC patient then seizure free. Profiling relied on immunoSEQ multiplex PCR, and the TCRdb table lists in-frame clones only, not all of them. The sample gives hundreds of thousands of clones, 93% of which show up once; roughly 5.7% is in the top ten. For this clone: Its target is unknown.

Points from the study as a whole: HCMV serostatus was not known, and viral specificity came from CDR3 similarity only.

This material consisted of peripheral blood, taken about 5 months after surgery. The source of this sequence is a boy under two years old with tuberous sclerosis and intractable seizures.

The CDR3 nucleotides read TGTGCCAGCAGCTTTATACATATGAACACTGAAGCTTTCTTT. It specifies CASSFIHMNTEAFF. The V gene is TRBV5-7, the J gene TRBJ1-1; no clear D gene. TRBV5-7 is an open reading frame, and its role is uncertain. V dropped 2 bases and J dropped 0 bases, with 8 bases sitting between them. This CDR3 has 14 amino acids.